Following are 5 T cell receptor beta chains from one sample sequenced in a study of CD8 T cells in Susac syndrome. The RNA input was about 0.45 to 1 ug, and it was reverse transcribed with random hexamers. TCRdb itself ran the immunoSEQ multiplex PCR reads through MiXCR, one entry per CDR3 protein. The data contain almost 450,000 distinct CDR3 sequences, 85% to 90% of them singletons. Sequencing used CD8+ T cells from PBMCs. Every receptor here comes from a human donor with multiple sclerosis.

J is TRBJ2-1 and V is TRBV18; maybe TRBD2 (5 bases). V was clipped by 2 bases and J by 0 bases, with 14 bases between them. Germline values: CDR1 KGHSH, CDR2 LQKENI. This CDR3 has 17 residues. The CDR3 DNA follows: TGTGCCAGCTCACCATTAGGAAGCGGAAGCTCCTACAATGAGCAGTTCTTC. This translates into CASSPLGSGSSYNEQFF. The full variable domain, its missing parts supplied by reference TRBV18 and TRBJ2-1, is NAGVMQNPRHLVRRRGQEARLRCSPMKGHSHVYWYRQLPEEGLKFMVYLQKENIIDESGMPKERFSAEFPKEGPSILRIQQVVRGDSAAYFCASSPLGSGSSYNEQFFGPGTRLTVL.

The genes are TRBV6-4 and TRBJ2-2; 13 bases are shared with TRBD2. Trimming at V came to 6 bases and at J to 3 bases, leaving 1 base not matched to a gene. The CDR3 totals 15 residues. In germline, CDR1 is MRHNA, CDR2 SNTAGT. The CDR3 DNA reads TGTGCCAGCAGCGGACTAGCGGGGGACACCGGGGAGCTGTTTTTT. Translating gives CASSGLAGDTGELFF.

The CDR3 here is CAWSEGQGVYTF. The DNA for the CDR3 is TGTGCCTGGAGTGAAGGACAGGGCGTCTACACCTTC. The chain uses TRBV30 and TRBJ1-2; TRBD1 aligns across 8 bases. The CDR3 is 12 residues long. The V gene end was trimmed by 1 base and the J gene end by 10 bases; junction bases not matched to a gene: 5. The germline V gene has CDR1 GTSNPN and CDR2 SVGIG (reference sequence).

The chain recombines TRBV27 with TRBJ2-7, with D uncertain. V was trimmed by 0 bases and J by 3 bases, leaving 12 bases between them. CDR1 MNHEY and CDR2 SMNVEV come from the germline V gene (reference sequence). The CDR3 spans 15 residues. The CDR3 DNA follows: TGTGCCAGCAGTTTATCGATCGGGCGGTTCTACGAGCAGTACTTC. Its translation is CASSLSIGRFYEQYF.

The chain has TRBV7-9 and TRBJ2-7; the D gene is possibly TRBD2 (6 bases). Between the trimmed V and J ends, which lost 4 bases and 4 bases, there was a span of 17 bases. From germline, CDR1 is SEHNR and CDR2 FQNEAQ (reference sequence). The CDR3 loop spans 15 amino acids. The CDR3 reads CASSSAAGRGYEQYF. CDR3 bases: TGTGCCAGCAGCTCGGCCGCGGGGCGCGGGTACGAGCAGTACTTC. Full variable domain (remainder filled in from reference TRBV7-9 and TRBJ2-7): DTGVSQNPRHKITKRGQNVTFRCDPISEHNRLYWYRQTLGQGPEFLTYFQNEAQLEKSRLLSDRFSAERPKGSFSTLEIQRTEQGDSAMYLCASSSAAGRGYEQYFGPGTRLTVT.